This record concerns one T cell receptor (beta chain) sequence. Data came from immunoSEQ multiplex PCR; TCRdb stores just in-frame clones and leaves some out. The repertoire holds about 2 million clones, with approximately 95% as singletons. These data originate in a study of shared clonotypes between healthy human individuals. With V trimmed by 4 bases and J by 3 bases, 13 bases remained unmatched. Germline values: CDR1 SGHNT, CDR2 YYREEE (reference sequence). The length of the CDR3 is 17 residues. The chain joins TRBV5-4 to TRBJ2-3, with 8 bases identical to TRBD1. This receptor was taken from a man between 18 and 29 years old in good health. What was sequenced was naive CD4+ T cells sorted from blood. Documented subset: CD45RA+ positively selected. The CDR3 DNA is TGTGCCAGCAGCCACCGACAGGGGCGATCAGGAACAGATACGCAGTATTTT. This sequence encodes CASSHRQGRSGTDTQYF.